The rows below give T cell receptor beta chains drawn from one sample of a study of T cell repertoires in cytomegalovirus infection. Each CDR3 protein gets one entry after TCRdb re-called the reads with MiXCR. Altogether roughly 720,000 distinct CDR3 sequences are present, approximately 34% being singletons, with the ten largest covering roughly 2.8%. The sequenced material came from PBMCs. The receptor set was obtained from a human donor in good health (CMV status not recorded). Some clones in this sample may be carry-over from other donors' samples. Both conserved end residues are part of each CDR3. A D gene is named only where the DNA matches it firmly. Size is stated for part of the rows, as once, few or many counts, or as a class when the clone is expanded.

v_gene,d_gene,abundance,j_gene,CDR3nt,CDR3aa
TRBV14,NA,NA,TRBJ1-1,TGTGCCAGCAGCCAATATCGGGGGTTAAACACTGAAGCTTTCTTT,CASSQYRGLNTEAFF
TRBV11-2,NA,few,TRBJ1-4,TGTGCCAGCAGCCTACAATTGGACGGTCATAATGAAAAACTGTTTTTT,CASSLQLDGHNEKLFF
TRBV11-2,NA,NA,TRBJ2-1,TGTGCCAGCAGCTTAGGGGGGCGGGGCTACTCCTACAATGAGCAGTTCTTC,CASSLGGRGYSYNEQFF
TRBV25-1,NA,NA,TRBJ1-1,TGTGCCAGCAGTAGCAGGGCGGACACTGAAGCTTTCTTT,CASSSRADTEAFF
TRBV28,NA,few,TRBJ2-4,TGTGCCAGCATCCCGCGTGAGAAAAACATTCAGTACTTC,CASIPREKNIQYF
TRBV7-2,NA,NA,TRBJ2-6,TGTGCCAGCAGCTTAGTTGGGAGTTCTGGGGCCAACGTCCTGACTTTC,CASSLVGSSGANVLTF
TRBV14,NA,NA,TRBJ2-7,TGTGCCAGCAGCCACCCCCATTCGACAGGCCGGAGCCGTGCGGGGGAGCAGTACTTC,CASSHPHSTGRSRAGEQYF
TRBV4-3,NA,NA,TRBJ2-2,TGCGCCAGCAGCCAGTTAGGGGGAGGAACCGGGGAGCTGTTTTTT,CASSQLGGGTGELFF
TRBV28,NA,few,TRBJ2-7,TGTGCCAGCAGTTTAGAGGGCAGGGTCGATCTCGAGCAGTACTTC,CASSLEGRVDLEQYF
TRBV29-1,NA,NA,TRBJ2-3,TGCAGCGTTGAAGGGCCGGAGACCCCACTAACGCAGTATTTT,CSVEGPETPLTQYF
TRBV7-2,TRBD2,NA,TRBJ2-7,TGTGCCAGCAGCTTATGGCGGGAGATTCCCTACGAGCAGTACTTC,CASSLWREIPYEQYF
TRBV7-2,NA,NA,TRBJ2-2,TGTGCCAGCAGCATGGACGTGTCGAACACCGGGGAGCTGTTTTTT,CASSMDVSNTGELFF
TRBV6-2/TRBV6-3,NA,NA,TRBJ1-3,TGTGCCAGCACCTTGGACGGAACTGGAAACACCATATATTTT,CASTLDGTGNTIYF
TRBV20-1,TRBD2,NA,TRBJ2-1,TGCAGTGCTAGAGAGGGGGACTATGGGGGCTACAATGAGCAGTTCTTC,CSAREGDYGGYNEQFF
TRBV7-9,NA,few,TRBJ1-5,TGTGCCAGCAGCCCGGGGACGCTGGGCAATCAGCCCCAGCATTTT,CASSPGTLGNQPQHF
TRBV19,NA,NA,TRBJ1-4,TGTGCCAGTAGTATTTGGATCGCAGATCCAAATGAAAAACTGTTTTTT,CASSIWIADPNEKLFF
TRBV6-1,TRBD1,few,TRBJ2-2,TGTGCCAGCAGTGAAGTTGGGACAGGGATCTCGAACACCGGGGAGCTGTTTTTT,CASSEVGTGISNTGELFF
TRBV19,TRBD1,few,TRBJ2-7,TGTGCCAGTCAAACCGGGACAGGCGCCTACGAGCAGTACTTC,CASQTGTGAYEQYF
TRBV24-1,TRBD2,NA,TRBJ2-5,TGTGCCACCAGTGACTTCTCGACTAGCGTACAAGAGACCCAGTACTTC,CATSDFSTSVQETQYF
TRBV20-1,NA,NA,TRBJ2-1,TGCAGTGCTCCCCCGGGGCTCATCTACAATGAGCAGTTCTTC,CSAPPGLIYNEQFF
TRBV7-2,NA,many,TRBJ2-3,TGTGCCAGCAGCTTATCTAGCGGCACAGATACGCAGTATTTT,CASSLSSGTDTQYF
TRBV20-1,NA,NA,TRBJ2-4,TGCGGTTCTAGGGGGGGGAGGGGGGCAATGGGAAACATTCAGTACTTC,CGSRGGRGAMGNIQYF
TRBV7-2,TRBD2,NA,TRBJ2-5,TGTGCCAGCAGCCCATCTGGGGGGGGGTTGAAGACCCAGTACTTC,CASSPSGGGLKTQYF
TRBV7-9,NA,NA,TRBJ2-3,TGTGCCAGCAGCCCAGCTAGAGCCCTTAACACAGATACGCAGTATTTT,CASSPARALNTDTQYF
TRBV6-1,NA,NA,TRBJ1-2,TGTGCCAGCAGCGACCCCCGCGGCACTAACTATGGCTACACCTTC,CASSDPRGTNYGYTF
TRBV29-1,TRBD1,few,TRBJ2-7,TGCAGCGCCGCCCCGGGACAGGCGTATTACGAGCAGTACTTC,CSAAPGQAYYEQYF